The 22 T cell receptor beta chains given below trace back to one sample, sequenced in a study of OX40 agonist ivuxolimab in advanced cancers. The repertoire was sequenced with immunoSEQ multiplex PCR; TCRdb's copy has only in-frame clones and lacks some. The sample yields 15,000 to 20,000 clones, roughly 90% seen once. The sample consisted of CD4+ or CD8+ T cells sorted from blood, taken in a trial of the OX40 agonist ivuxolimab. These receptors were obtained from an adult with an advanced solid tumor such as melanoma, head and neck, liver or kidney cancer.

The chain couples TRBV30 to TRBJ1-6; the D is unclear. V was pared by 7 bases and J by 6 bases, with 13 bases between. The CDR3 covers 13 residues. Germline V lookup: CDR1 GTSNPN, CDR2 SVGIG (reference sequence). Here the CDR3 reads CASAAYFNSPLHF. CDR3 DNA sequence: TGTGCCTCCGCGGCCTATTTTAATTCACCCCTCCACTTT.

This chain links TRBV30 with TRBJ2-7; D is possibly TRBD1 or TRBD2 (5 bases each). CDR3 length: 13 residues. Germline V CDR1 and CDR2: GTSNPN, SVGIG (reference sequence). V lost 5 bases and J lost 2, with 13 bases in between. The CDR3 sequence is CAWAPGAAYEQYF. In nucleotides, the CDR3 is TGTGCCTGGGCCCCCGGGGCGGCCTACGAGCAGTACTTC.

The chain is built from TRBV11-2 and TRBJ2-7; D not resolved. Germline values: CDR1 SGHAT, CDR2 FQNNGV. The CDR3 spans 13 residues. V gave up 1 base and J gave up 3 bases, with 7 bases separating them. CDR3 DNA sequence: TGTGCCAGCAGCTTAGTCATAAACTACGAGCAGTACTTC. Translating it yields CASSLVINYEQYF.

V is TRBV2 and J is TRBJ2-1; D not resolved. V lost 5 bases and J lost 0, with 14 bases in between. The germline V gene has CDR1 SNHLY and CDR2 FYNNEI. This CDR3 has 16 amino acids. The CDR3 is CASSSFVGHSYNEQFF. In nucleotides, the CDR3 is TGTGCCAGCAGTTCATTTGTAGGTCACTCCTACAATGAGCAGTTCTTC.

In its sample, this clone was seen a few times. This rearrangement joins TRBV23-1 to TRBJ2-1; 11 bases fit TRBD1. TRBV23-1 is flagged as an ORF with uncertain function. There are 19 residues in the CDR3. With V trimmed by 6 bases and J by 0 bases, 13 bases remained unmatched. The CDR3 region has the DNA TGCGCCAGCAGAGGACAGGGGGCGGGGGCCTCCTCCTCCTACAATGAGCAGTTCTTC. It translates to CASRGQGAGASSSYNEQFF.

With regard to this clone: At one end the junction does not follow the germline gene, possibly because of a read error. The V gene is TRBV6-5, the J gene TRBJ1-1; 7 bases are a match to TRBD1. This CDR3 region has 16 residues. CDR1 is MNHEY and CDR2 is SVGAGI in the germline V gene. The CDR3 sequence: CASTYGQVIMNTEAFF. For the CDR3, the DNA is TGTGCCAGCACTTACGGACAGGTCATAATGAACACTGAAGCTTTCTTT.

The CDR3 is CASSSTGWTEAFF. DNA of the CDR3: TGCGCCAGCAGCTCCACAGGGTGGACTGAAGCTTTCTTT. This chain uses TRBV5-1 with TRBJ1-1, with D possibly being TRBD1 (6 bases). CDR3 size: 13 residues. V was clipped by 3 bases and J by 5 bases, with 11 bases between them. Germline V gene lookup returns CDR1 SGHRS and CDR2 YFSETQ.

V usage is TRBV4-3 and J usage is TRBJ2-3, with D hard to call. V was cut by 4 bases and J by 6 bases, with 8 bases left in between. Germline assignment: CDR1 LGHNA and CDR2 YSLEER. This CDR3 comprises 12 residues. Here the CDR3 DNA reads TGCGCCAGCAGCCTGTCGTGGGATACGCAGTATTTT. Translated, it gives CASSLSWDTQYF.

Worth noting for this clone: Distinct nucleotide sequences in the sample also encode this CDR3. The chain carries TRBV7-9 and TRBJ2-7; TRBD1 matches at 10 bases. The CDR3 is 14 residues long. Unmatched junction bases numbered 4, after V lost 5 bases and J lost 3 bases. CDR1 is SEHNR and CDR2 is FQNEAQ in the germline V gene (reference sequence). Here the CDR3 DNA reads TGTGCCAGCAGCCCAAGGACAGGGGGCTACGAGCAGTACTTC. This codes for CASSPRTGGYEQYF.

V is TRBV9 and J is TRBJ2-3; 10 positions match TRBD2. From germline, CDR1 is SGDLS and CDR2 YYNGEE. The CDR3 extends over 16 amino acids. Trimming took 4 bases from V and 4 from J; bases not matched to a gene: 9. The CDR3 nucleotides read TGTGCCAGCAGCCCTTCCGGGACTAGCGACGCAGATACGCAGTATTTT. Protein sequence: CASSPSGTSDADTQYF.

V usage is TRBV4-1 and J usage is TRBJ2-1, with TRBD2 identical over 11 bases. J was trimmed by 3 bases and V by 1 base; bases with no gene match: 2. This CDR3 region has 16 residues. CDR1 is MGHRA, CDR2 YSYEKL, per germline. CDR3 bases: TGCGCCAGCAGCCAAGTTGGGACTAGCGGCTACAATGAGCAGTTCTTC. Its protein is CASSQVGTSGYNEQFF.

This clone showed up just once. The chain couples TRBV2 to TRBJ2-7; D not certain. This CDR3 has 14 amino acids. V was pared by 0 bases and J by 4 bases, with 10 bases between. From germline, CDR1 is SNHLY and CDR2 FYNNEI. CDR3 residues: CASSEALYDYEQYF. The CDR3 DNA is TGTGCCAGCAGTGAAGCGCTCTACGATTACGAGCAGTACTTC.

The V and J genes are TRBV4-1 and TRBJ2-1, with unresolved D. The CDR3 has 15 residues. Looked up from germline, CDR1 is MGHRA and CDR2 is YSYEKL. Deletions cut 0 bases from V and 9 bases from J, with 15 bases between. CDR3 in DNA: TGCGCCAGCAGCCAAGAATATGTAGAAGGCTTTGAGCAGTTCTTC. Encoded protein: CASSQEYVEGFEQFF.

The chain links TRBV6-1 to TRBJ1-5; D is unresolved. Germline CDR1 and CDR2: MNHNS and SASEGT. The CDR3 sequence is 14 residues long. V lost 8 bases and J lost 2, with 13 bases in between. This CDR3 is CASGKLDGNQPQHF. The CDR3 bases are TGTGCCAGCGGAAAACTGGATGGCAATCAGCCCCAGCATTTT.

The rearrangement uses TRBV5-1 and TRBJ2-7, with D uncertain. This CDR3 has 15 residues. Per germline, CDR1 SGHRS and CDR2 YFSETQ. Trimming pared 0 bases from V and 2 bases from J, leaving 12 bases between. CDR3: CASSLDAGATYEQYF. CDR3 DNA sequence: TGCGCCAGCAGCTTGGACGCAGGCGCAACCTACGAGCAGTACTTC.

The chain carries TRBV7-8 and TRBJ1-2; the match to TRBD1 covers 7 bases. CDR3 length: 16 amino acids. Germline-derived CDR1 and CDR2 are SGHVS and FQNEAQ. Unmatched junction bases numbered 10, after V lost 5 bases and J lost 1 base. DNA for the CDR3: TGTGCCAGCAGCCCCTCGGGACAGAACGTTAACTATGGCTACACCTTC. This codes for CASSPSGQNVNYGYTF.

J is TRBJ1-5 and V is TRBV5-6, with 8 bases matching TRBD1. Germline trimming cut 3 bases from V and 6 bases from J; bases unmatched to any gene: 5. The CDR3 totals 14 residues. In germline, CDR1 is SGHDT, CDR2 YYEEEE. CDR3 loop: CASSSDRASQPQHF. CDR3 sequence (DNA): TGTGCCAGCAGCTCGGACAGGGCGAGTCAGCCCCAGCATTTT.

This chain uses TRBV9 with TRBJ2-1, with TRBD1 matching 7 bases. This CDR3 is 15 amino acids long. The germline gives CDR1 SGDLS, CDR2 YYNGEE. The V segment lost 1 base and the J segment 4 bases; nucleotides outside the gene matches: 5. CDR3 coding DNA: TGTGCCAGCAGCGTATCCGGGACAGATTACAATGAGCAGTTCTTC. Translated: CASSVSGTDYNEQFF.

The chain is built from TRBV10-2 and TRBJ2-7; 8 bases align to TRBD1. Germline CDR1 WSHSY, CDR2 SAAADI. This CDR3 comprises 15 residues. Losses at the gene ends were 7 bases for V and 3 bases for J; bases not matched to a gene: 11. The CDR3 reads CASTRGQGLIYEQYF. CDR3 bases: TGCGCCAGCACCCGAGGACAGGGTTTGATCTACGAGCAGTACTTC.

The rearrangement joins TRBV6-4 to TRBJ2-3, with 11 nucleotides matching TRBD2. Trimming took 10 bases from V and 5 from J; bases not matched to a gene: 14. From germline, CDR1 is MRHNA and CDR2 SNTAGT. The length of the CDR3 is 16 residues. The CDR3 reads CANTSGSDRGLDTQYF. CDR3 DNA: TGTGCCAACACTAGCGGGAGTGACCGAGGGTTAGATACGCAGTATTTT.

This chain joins TRBV19 and TRBJ2-7; D possibly corresponds to TRBD1 (6 bases). Germline V gene data show CDR1 as LNHDA and CDR2 as SQIVND (reference sequence). V was cut by 5 bases and J by 0 bases, with 14 bases left in between. CDR3 length: 15 amino acids. CDR3 in DNA: TGTGCCAGTAGTTTACGGGACAAAATCTCCTACGAGCAGTACTTC. This encodes CASSLRDKISYEQYF.

V gene TRBV7-9 combines with J gene TRBJ2-3, with a weak D call TRBD2 (5 bases). Germline CDR1 is SEHNR and CDR2 is FQNEAQ (reference sequence). This CDR3 is 17 amino acids long. Trimming left V 0 bases short and J 2 bases short, with 15 bases between. The CDR3 reads CASSLALGLSPTDTQYF. Here the CDR3 DNA reads TGTGCCAGCAGCTTAGCGCTCGGACTCTCTCCCACAGATACGCAGTATTTT. Based on the CDR3 plus reference TRBV7-9 and TRBJ2-3, the full variable domain is DTGVSQNPRHKITKRGQNVTFRCDPISEHNRLYWYRQTLGQGPEFLTYFQNEAQLEKSRLLSDRFSAERPKGSFSTLEIQRTEQGDSAMYLCASSLALGLSPTDTQYFGPGTRLTVL.